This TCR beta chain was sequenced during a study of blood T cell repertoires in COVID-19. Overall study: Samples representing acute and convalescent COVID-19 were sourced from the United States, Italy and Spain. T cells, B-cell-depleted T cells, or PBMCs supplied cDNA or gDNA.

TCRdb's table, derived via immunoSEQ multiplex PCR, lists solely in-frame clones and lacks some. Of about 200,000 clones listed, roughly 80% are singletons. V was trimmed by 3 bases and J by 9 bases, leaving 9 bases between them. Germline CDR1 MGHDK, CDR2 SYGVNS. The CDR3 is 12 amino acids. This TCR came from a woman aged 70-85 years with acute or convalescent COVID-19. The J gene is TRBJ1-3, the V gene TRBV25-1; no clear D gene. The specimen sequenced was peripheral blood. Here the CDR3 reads CASSERSGTIYF. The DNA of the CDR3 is TGTGCCAGCAGTGAGAGATCGGGCACCATATATTTT.